The present T cell receptor beta chain was sequenced within a study of regulatory T cells in long-lasting Graves disease. Arm-PCR of CDR3 regions and iRepertoire HTBI primers were used to build TCR beta libraries. MiXCR, run by TCRdb on the multiplex PCR reads, gives a single entry per CDR3 protein. Altogether about 470,000 distinct CDR3 sequences are present, roughly 21% being singletons, with the ten largest covering around 7%. Time point denoted: persistent/refractory GD, antithyroid drugs over 5 years with positive TRAb. RNA isolated from PBMCs was used to make the TCR library. Germline CDR1 and CDR2: MNHGY and SVAAGI. The V end lost 4 bases, the J end lost 4 bases, and 8 bases lay between the germline ends. CDR3 length: 14 residues.

The receptor's source is a female donor with Graves disease. This chain uses TRBV6-9 with TRBJ1-6; D not resolved. The specimen was peripheral blood mononuclear cells (PBMCs), collected when the disease was refractory, from a patient treated with antithyroid drugs. The CDR3, as DNA: TGTGCCAGCAGTTGGAACAGATATAATTCACCCCTCCACTTT. Protein product: CASSWNRYNSPLHF.